One T cell receptor (beta chain) is described in this entry. Participant age was about 18 to 100 years, and participants resided in around 24 US areas. Before being deemed recovered, Cohort 3 donors had two negative PCRs, clearance, or symptom resolution. TCRdb keeps only in-frame clones here, not all; method: immunoSEQ multiplex PCR. The table shows approximately 300,000 clones, with approximately 90% occurring only once. This CDR3 is 14 amino acids long. V lost 3 bases to trimming and J lost 4 bases, with 13 bases between them. CDR1 and CDR2 from the germline V gene are MNHNS and SASEGT. The data were taken from a study of blood T cell repertoires in COVID-19.

The sequencing input was PBMCs or T cells enriched from blood (not recorded which). The chain uses TRBV6-1 and TRBJ2-7, with D possibly matching TRBD1 (7 bases). The TCR sequence derives from a woman aged 18-35 years who had recovered from COVID-19. In DNA, the CDR3 is TGTGCCAGCAGTGATCCCGCAGGGGGGTACGAGCAGTACTTC. Protein: CASSDPAGGYEQYF.